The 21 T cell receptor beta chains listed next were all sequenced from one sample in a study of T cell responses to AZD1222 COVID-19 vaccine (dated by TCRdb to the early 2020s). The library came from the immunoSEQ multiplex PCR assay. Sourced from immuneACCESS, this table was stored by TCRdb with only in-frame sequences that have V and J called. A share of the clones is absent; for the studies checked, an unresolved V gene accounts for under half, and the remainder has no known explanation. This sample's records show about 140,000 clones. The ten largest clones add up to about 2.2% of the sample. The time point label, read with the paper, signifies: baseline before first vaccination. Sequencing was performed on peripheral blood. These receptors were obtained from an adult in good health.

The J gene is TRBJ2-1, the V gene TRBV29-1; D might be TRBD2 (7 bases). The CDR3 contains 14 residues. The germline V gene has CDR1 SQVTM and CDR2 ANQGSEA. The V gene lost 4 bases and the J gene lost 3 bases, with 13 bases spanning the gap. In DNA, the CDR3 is TGCAGCGTTGCCCCGGGGGGCATCTACAATGAGCAGTTCTTC. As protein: CSVAPGGIYNEQFF.

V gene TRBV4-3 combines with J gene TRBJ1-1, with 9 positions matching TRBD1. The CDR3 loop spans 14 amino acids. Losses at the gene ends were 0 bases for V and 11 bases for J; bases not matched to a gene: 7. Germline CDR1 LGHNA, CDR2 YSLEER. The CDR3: CASSQERGTGRAFF. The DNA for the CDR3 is TGCGCCAGCAGCCAAGAACGCGGGACAGGGAGGGCTTTCTTT.

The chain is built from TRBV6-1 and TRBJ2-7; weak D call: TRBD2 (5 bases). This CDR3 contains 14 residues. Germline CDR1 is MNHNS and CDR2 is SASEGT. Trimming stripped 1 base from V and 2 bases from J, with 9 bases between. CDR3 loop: CASSEGTATYEQYF. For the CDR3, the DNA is TGTGCCAGCAGTGAAGGGACTGCTACCTACGAGCAGTACTTC.

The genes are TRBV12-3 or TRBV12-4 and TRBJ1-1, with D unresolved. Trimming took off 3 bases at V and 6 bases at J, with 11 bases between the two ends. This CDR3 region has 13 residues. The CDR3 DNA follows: TGTGCCAGCAGTTTCTCGCCACACTCTGAAGCTTTCTTT. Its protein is CASSFSPHSEAFF.

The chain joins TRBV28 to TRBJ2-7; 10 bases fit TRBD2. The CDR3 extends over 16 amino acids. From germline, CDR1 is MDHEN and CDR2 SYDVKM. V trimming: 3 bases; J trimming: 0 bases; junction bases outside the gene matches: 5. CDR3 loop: CASSFSLAGLSYEQYF. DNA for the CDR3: TGTGCCAGCAGTTTTTCACTAGCGGGGCTCTCCTACGAGCAGTACTTC.

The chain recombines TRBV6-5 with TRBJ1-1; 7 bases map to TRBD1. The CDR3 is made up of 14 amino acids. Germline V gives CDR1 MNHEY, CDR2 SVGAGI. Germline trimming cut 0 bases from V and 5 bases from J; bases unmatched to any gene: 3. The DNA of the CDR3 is TGTGCCAGCAGTTACTCGAGACAGGGAACTGAAGCTTTCTTT. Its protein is CASSYSRQGTEAFF.

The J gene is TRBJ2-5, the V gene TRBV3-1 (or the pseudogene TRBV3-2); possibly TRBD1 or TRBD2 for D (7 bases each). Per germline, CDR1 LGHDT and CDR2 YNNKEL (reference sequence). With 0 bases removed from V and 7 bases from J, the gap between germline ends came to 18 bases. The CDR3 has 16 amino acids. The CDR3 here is CASSQDLAGGAGTQYF. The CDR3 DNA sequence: TGTGCCAGCAGCCAAGATCTAGCAGGGGGGGCGGGGACCCAGTACTTC.

CDR3: CASSPIDRGYGYTF. In DNA form, the CDR3 reads TGTGCCAGCTCACCGATAGATCGGGGCTATGGCTACACCTTC. This chain joins TRBV18 and TRBJ1-2; D unclear. With 3 bases removed from V and 4 bases from J, the gap between germline ends came to 12 bases. In germline, CDR1 is KGHSH, CDR2 LQKENI. The CDR3 is 14 residues long.

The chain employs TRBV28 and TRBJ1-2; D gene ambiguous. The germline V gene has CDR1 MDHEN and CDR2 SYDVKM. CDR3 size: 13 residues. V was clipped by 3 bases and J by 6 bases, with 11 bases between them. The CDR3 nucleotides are TGTGCCAGCAGTTTGAGGCGGCCCAATGGCTACACCTTC. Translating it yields CASSLRRPNGYTF.

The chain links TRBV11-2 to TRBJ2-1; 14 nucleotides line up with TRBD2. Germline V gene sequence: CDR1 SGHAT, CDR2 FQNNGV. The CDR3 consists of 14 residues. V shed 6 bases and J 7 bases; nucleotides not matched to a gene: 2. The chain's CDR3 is CASSRLAGGNEQFF. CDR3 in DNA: TGTGCCAGCAGTAGACTAGCGGGGGGGAATGAGCAGTTCTTC.

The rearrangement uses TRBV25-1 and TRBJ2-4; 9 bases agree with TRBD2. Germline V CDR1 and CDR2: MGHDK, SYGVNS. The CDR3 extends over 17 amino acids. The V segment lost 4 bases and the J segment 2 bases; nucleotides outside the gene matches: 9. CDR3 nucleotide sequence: TGTGCCAGCAGTGGTTCAGAAGCGGGGGGAACCAAAAACATTCAGTACTTC. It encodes CASSGSEAGGTKNIQYF.

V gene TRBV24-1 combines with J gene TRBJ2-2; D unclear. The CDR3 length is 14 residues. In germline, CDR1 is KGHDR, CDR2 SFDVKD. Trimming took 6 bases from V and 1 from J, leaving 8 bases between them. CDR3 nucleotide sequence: TGTGCCACCAGTCCCTCGGTGAACACCGGGGAGCTGTTTTTT. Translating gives CATSPSVNTGELFF.

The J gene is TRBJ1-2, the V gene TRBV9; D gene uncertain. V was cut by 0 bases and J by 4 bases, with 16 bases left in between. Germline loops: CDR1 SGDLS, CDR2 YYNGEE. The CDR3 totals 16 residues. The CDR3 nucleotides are TGTGCCAGCAGCGTAGCCTCCCGGGAAGCCGTCTATGGCTACACCTTC. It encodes CASSVASREAVYGYTF.

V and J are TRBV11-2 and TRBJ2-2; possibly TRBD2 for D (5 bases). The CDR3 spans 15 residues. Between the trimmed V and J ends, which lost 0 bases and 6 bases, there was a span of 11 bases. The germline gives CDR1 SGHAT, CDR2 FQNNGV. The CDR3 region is CASSLDPVGAGELFF. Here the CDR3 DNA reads TGTGCCAGCAGCTTAGATCCCGTGGGAGCCGGGGAGCTGTTTTTT.

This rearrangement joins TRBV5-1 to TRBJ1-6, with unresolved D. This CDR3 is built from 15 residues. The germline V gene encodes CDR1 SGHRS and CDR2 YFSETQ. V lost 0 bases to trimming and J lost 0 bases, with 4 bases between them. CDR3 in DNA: TGCGCCAGCAGCTTGGAAAGCTCCTATAATTCACCCCTCCACTTT. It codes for CASSLESSYNSPLHF.

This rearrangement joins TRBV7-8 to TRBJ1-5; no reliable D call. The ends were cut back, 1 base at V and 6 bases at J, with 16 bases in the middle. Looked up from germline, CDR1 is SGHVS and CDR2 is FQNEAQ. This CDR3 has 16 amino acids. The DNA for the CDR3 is TGTGCCAGCAGCTTAGATAGCAATTGGAACCCTCAGCCCCAGCATTTT. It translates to CASSLDSNWNPQPQHF.

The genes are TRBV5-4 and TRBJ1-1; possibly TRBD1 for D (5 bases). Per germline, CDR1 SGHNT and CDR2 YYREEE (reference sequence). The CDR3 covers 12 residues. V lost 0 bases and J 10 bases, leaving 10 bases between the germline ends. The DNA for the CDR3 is TGTGCCAGCAGCTTGGCAGGGAGTGGAGCTTTCTTT. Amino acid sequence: CASSLAGSGAFF.

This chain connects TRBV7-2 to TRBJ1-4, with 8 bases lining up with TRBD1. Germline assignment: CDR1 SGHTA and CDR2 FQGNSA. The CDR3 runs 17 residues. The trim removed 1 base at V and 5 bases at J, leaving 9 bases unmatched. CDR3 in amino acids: CASSLVGGHRGNEKLFF. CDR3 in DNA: TGTGCCAGCAGCTTAGTAGGGGGGCACAGGGGGAATGAAAAACTGTTTTTT. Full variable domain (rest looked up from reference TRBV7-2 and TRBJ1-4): GAGVSQSPSNKVTEKGKDVELRCDPISGHTALYWYRQSLGQGLEFLIYFQGNSAPDKSGLPSDRFSAERTGGSVSTLTIQRTQQEDSAVYLCASSLVGGHRGNEKLFFGSGTQLSVL.

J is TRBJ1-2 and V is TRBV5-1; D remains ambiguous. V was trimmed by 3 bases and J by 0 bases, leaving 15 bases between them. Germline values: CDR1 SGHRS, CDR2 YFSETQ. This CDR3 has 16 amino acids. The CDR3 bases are TGCGCCAGCAGCTGGGGAGGCACCTCAGCTAACTATGGCTACACCTTC. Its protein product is CASSWGGTSANYGYTF.

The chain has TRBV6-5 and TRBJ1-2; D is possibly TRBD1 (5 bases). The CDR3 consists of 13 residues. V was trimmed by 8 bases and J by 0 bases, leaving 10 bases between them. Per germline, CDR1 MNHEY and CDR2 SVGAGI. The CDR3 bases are TGTGCCAGCTGGAGGGGAGCTAACTATGGCTACACCTTC. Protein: CASWRGANYGYTF.

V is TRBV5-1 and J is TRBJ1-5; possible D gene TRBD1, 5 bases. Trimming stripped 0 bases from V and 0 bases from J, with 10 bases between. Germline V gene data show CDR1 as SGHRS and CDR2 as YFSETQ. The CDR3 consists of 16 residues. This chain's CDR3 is CASSLAAGHSNQPQHF. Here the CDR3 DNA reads TGCGCCAGCAGCTTGGCCGCGGGGCATAGCAATCAGCCCCAGCATTTT. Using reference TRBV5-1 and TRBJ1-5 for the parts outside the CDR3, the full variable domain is KAGVTQTPRYLIKTRGQQVTLSCSPISGHRSVSWYQQTPGQGLQFLFEYFSETQRNKGNFPGRFSGRQFSNSRSEMNVSTLELGDSALYLCASSLAAGHSNQPQHFGDGTRLSIL.